The clone carrying this T cell receptor (beta chain) has just a few counts. Study processing details: Cell counts per sample came from amplifying reference gene primers. The assay was immunoSEQ multiplex PCR, and TCRdb's table has in-frame clones only and misses some. V and J calls and clone size are those listed in that table; D and trimming were worked out from the DNA. The profile shows just under 95,000 clones, over 70% of them singletons. This CDR3 region has 18 residues. V shed 1 base and J shed 2 bases, with 18 bases lying between them. Germline V gives CDR1 SEHNR, CDR2 FQNEAQ (reference sequence). These data originate in a study of blood T cell repertoires in COVID-19. Study-wide background: Nucleic acid was either cDNA or gDNA, and it came from T cells, B-cell-depleted T cells, or PBMCs.

V and J are TRBV7-9 and TRBJ1-5; weak D call: TRBD1 (6 bases). The sample comprised peripheral blood. This TCR derives from a human donor in a cohort sampled during active COVID-19. Here the CDR3 DNA reads TGTGCCAGCAGCTTAGGTACAGGGTTTCTAGGAGGCAATCAGCCCCAGCATTTT. It specifies CASSLGTGFLGGNQPQHF.